These 12 T cell receptor beta chains were all obtained from the same sample, sequenced in a study of memory CD4+ T cells and cytomegalovirus serostatus. TCRdb's table, derived via immunoSEQ multiplex PCR, lists solely in-frame clones and lacks some. The sample has about 40,000 clones, more than 75% seen once. The sort gate was single viable CD3+CD4+CD8-CD45RO+ cells for memory CD4+ T cells. The sample consisted of memory CD4+ T cells from blood. Every receptor here comes from an adult in good health and CMV-seronegative.

The gene calls are TRBV6-1 and TRBJ1-5; D remains unclear. With 6 bases removed from V and 0 bases from J, the gap between germline ends came to 9 bases. This CDR3 contains 14 residues. The germline V gene has CDR1 MNHNS and CDR2 SASEGT. The CDR3 DNA reads as TGTGCCAGCAGAGAGAACCTTAGCAATCAGCCCCAGCATTTT. This codes for CASRENLSNQPQHF.

This clone has only one observation. The V and J genes are TRBV25-1 and TRBJ2-1, with unresolved D. The CDR3 has 16 amino acids. V was trimmed by 6 bases and J by 1 base, leaving 16 bases between them. Germline V CDR1 and CDR2: MGHDK, SYGVNS. Here the CDR3 reads CASSPSTGASYNEQFF. The CDR3 nucleotides read TGTGCCAGCAGCCCCTCGACGGGCGCATCCTACAATGAGCAGTTCTTC.

The chain has TRBV7-2 and TRBJ2-1; D uncertain. Germline V gene sequence: CDR1 SGHTA, CDR2 FQGNSA. This CDR3 region has 11 residues. Trimming removed 6 bases at V and 10 bases at J, with 10 bases between. CDR3 protein: CASSRISEQFF. CDR3 DNA sequence: TGTGCCAGCAGTCGAATTTCCGAGCAGTTCTTC.

A few counts support this clone. V and J are TRBV5-1 and TRBJ2-3; D call uncertain. Per germline, CDR1 SGHRS and CDR2 YFSETQ. V was shortened by 1 base and J by 6 bases, with 15 bases between the two germline ends. CDR3 size: 15 residues. The chain's CDR3 is CASSLIGDGVDTQYF. As DNA, the CDR3 is TGCGCCAGCAGCTTGATCGGAGATGGCGTGGATACGCAGTATTTT.

The chain links TRBV19 to TRBJ1-4; TRBD1 might be the D (6 bases). V lost 7 bases and J 3 bases, leaving 15 bases between the germline ends. This CDR3 is 15 amino acids long. Germline loops: CDR1 LNHDA, CDR2 SQIVND (reference sequence). CDR3 DNA: TGTGCCAGTACGGATAGGGGGGCGGCTAATGAAAAACTGTTTTTT. It yields the protein CASTDRGAANEKLFF.

A remark on this clone: At one boundary the junction diverges from the germline segment, which might be a read error. This rearrangement joins TRBV19 to TRBJ1-2; 7 bases align to TRBD1. Germline-derived CDR1 and CDR2 are LNHDA and SQIVND (reference sequence). The CDR3 is made up of 16 amino acids. In DNA, the CDR3 is TGTGCTAGTAGGCCCCCCTCGACAGGGAGGAACTATGGCTACACCTTC. This sequence encodes CASRPPSTGRNYGYTF.

J is TRBJ2-7 and V is TRBV9, with a possible D match to TRBD2 (7 bases). The CDR3 loop spans 15 amino acids. V lost 0 bases and J 3 bases, leaving 13 bases between the germline ends. Germline V gene lookup returns CDR1 SGDLS and CDR2 YYNGEE. The CDR3 region is CASSVEGGALYEQYF. As DNA, the CDR3 is TGTGCCAGCAGCGTAGAAGGGGGGGCCCTCTACGAGCAGTACTTC.

The chain couples TRBV5-1 to TRBJ2-1; D unclear. CDR1 is SGHRS and CDR2 is YFSETQ in the germline V gene. The V end lost 4 bases, the J end lost 6 bases, and 11 bases lay between the germline ends. The CDR3 runs to 13 residues. CDR3 region: CASSQDPLNEQFF. In DNA form, the CDR3 reads TGCGCCAGCAGCCAGGACCCTCTCAATGAGCAGTTCTTC.

The chain is built from TRBV4-3 and TRBJ1-4; tentative D call: TRBD1 (5 bases). The CDR3 length is 15 residues. Trimming stripped 1 base from V and 4 bases from J, with 10 bases between. CDR1 and CDR2 (germline): LGHNA, YSLEER. Here the CDR3 reads CASSQAGRGNEKLFF. Written as DNA, the CDR3 is TGCGCCAGCAGCCAAGCGGGGCGAGGTAATGAAAAACTGTTTTTT.

This clone has only a few counts. The rearrangement links TRBV4-2 to TRBJ1-2; D unresolved. The CDR3 contains 14 residues. The V end lost 0 bases, the J end lost 2 bases, and 7 bases lay between the germline ends. CDR1 and CDR2 (germline): LGHNA, YNFKEQ. CDR3 sequence (DNA): TGTGCCAGCAGCCAAGACAAAGGGAACTATGGCTACACCTTC. Protein: CASSQDKGNYGYTF.

The chain combines TRBV6-1 with TRBJ1-4, with D possibly matching TRBD1 (5 bases). The CDR3 covers 12 residues. Germline V gives CDR1 MNHNS, CDR2 SASEGT. V lost 10 bases and J lost 6, with 12 bases in between. DNA for the CDR3: TGTGCCACAGAGGGACGGGATGAAAAACTGTTTTTT. Its protein is CATEGRDEKLFF.

V and J are TRBV4-2 and TRBJ1-4; weak D call: TRBD1 (6 bases). The CDR3 runs to 17 residues. Trimming took 4 bases from V and 4 from J, leaving 19 bases between them. From germline, CDR1 is LGHNA and CDR2 YNFKEQ. The CDR3 protein is CASSPGNSGTSNEKLFF. The CDR3 DNA is TGTGCCAGCAGCCCGGGAAACTCCGGGACAAGTAATGAAAAACTGTTTTTT.